This T cell receptor (beta chain) was sequenced during a study of cytomegalovirus exposure and HLA in healthy donors. About the study: Among 150 million to 200 million T cells, an earlier analysis found roughly 100 million unique TCR beta sequences. Findings and limits, study-wide: Clonal expansion was found to be greater in HLA-associated TCR beta chains than in equally common others in a later analysis. In a later analysis, across HLA loci, associated TCR counts were highest for DRB1, lowest for HLA-C. TCR beta V- and J-gene trimming was later associated with a missense DCLRE1C variant.

This CDR3 comprises 14 residues. The germline V gene has CDR1 WNHNN and CDR2 SYGVQD (reference sequence). The V gene lost 6 bases and the J gene lost 6 bases, with 14 bases spanning the gap. Primers: 60 Vbeta forward and 13 Jbeta reverse. Produced via immunoSEQ multiplex PCR; TCRdb's table is partial and in-frame only. The sample has roughly 180,000 clones, less than 90% seen once. Remarks on this clone: Its cognate antigen is unknown.

The sample consisted of PBMCs. The sequence was obtained from a woman aged 45-65 years in good health and CMV-seropositive. This chain uses TRBV10-1 with TRBJ2-2; TRBD1 is a possible D gene (7 bases). CDR3: CASSAQGGPGELFF. CDR3 DNA sequence: TGCGCCAGCAGCGCCCAGGGGGGCCCCGGGGAGCTGTTTTTT.